This T cell receptor beta chain was recorded in a study of cytomegalovirus exposure and HLA in healthy donors. Broader study findings: Near-uniform donor sequencing depth was presumed by presence/absence analyses.

13 Jbeta primers and 60 Vbeta primers were used for the PCR. Method: immunoSEQ multiplex PCR; TCRdb's copy keeps in-frame clones and lacks some. The profile shows about 120,000 clones, roughly 80% of them singletons. V was cut by 7 bases and J by 7 bases, with 12 bases left in between. Germline V gene lookup returns CDR1 SGDLS and CDR2 YYNGEE. The CDR3 sequence is 12 residues long. Worth noting for this clone: Its matching antigen is unknown.

The rearrangement uses TRBV9 and TRBJ2-1; tentatively, D is TRBD1 (5 bases). The receptor comes from a man under 40 in good health and CMV-seronegative. The source material was PBMCs. The CDR3 loop reads CASGGALNEQFF. DNA for the CDR3: TGTGCCAGCGGTGGGGCCCTAAATGAGCAGTTCTTC.